These 24 T cell receptor beta chains came from one sample sequenced in a study of T cell responses to AZD1222 COVID-19 vaccine. Sequencing used immunoSEQ multiplex PCR; TCRdb keeps in-frame clones, though not all of them. The sample yields about 150,000 clones, around 93% seen once. Here the sequenced sample was peripheral blood, taken on day 0 of AZD1222 vaccination. These receptors were obtained from an adult in good health.

This chain connects TRBV4-2 to TRBJ2-5; a possible D gene is TRBD1 (7 bases). The CDR3 has 16 amino acids. Germline assignment: CDR1 LGHNA and CDR2 YNFKEQ. With 3 bases removed from V and 5 bases from J, the gap between germline ends came to 19 bases. The CDR3 reads CASSHGQEGAWETQYF. CDR3 DNA sequence: TGTGCCAGCAGCCACGGCCAGGAGGGGGCCTGGGAGACCCAGTACTTC.

This clone was detected only once. The V gene is TRBV27, the J gene TRBJ2-7; D might be TRBD2 (5 bases). Between the trimmed V and J ends, which lost 1 base and 2 bases, there was a span of 12 bases. CDR1 and CDR2 (germline): MNHEY, SMNVEV (reference sequence). This CDR3 contains 15 residues. DNA for the CDR3: TGTGCCAGCAGTTTATGGGGAGACGGAGCCTACGAGCAGTACTTC. As protein: CASSLWGDGAYEQYF.

The V and J genes are TRBV2 and TRBJ2-2; 9 bases match TRBD2. The CDR3 is 14 residues long. Germline trimming cut 6 bases from V and 6 bases from J; bases unmatched to any gene: 5. The germline V gene encodes CDR1 SNHLY and CDR2 FYNNEI. The CDR3, as DNA: TGTGCCAGCAGGGTTAGCGGGAGCTCCGGGGAGCTGTTTTTT. This gives the protein CASRVSGSSGELFF.

The genes are TRBV9 and TRBJ1-4, with TRBD1 as a possible D gene (5 bases). V was cut by 2 bases and J by 6 bases, with 17 bases left in between. The CDR3 is 16 amino acids. The germline gives CDR1 SGDLS, CDR2 YYNGEE. This CDR3 reads CASSVGISVGDEKLFF. The CDR3 nucleotides are TGTGCCAGCAGCGTGGGGATAAGTGTAGGGGATGAAAAACTGTTTTTT.

The V gene is TRBV5-1, the J gene TRBJ2-3, with TRBD2 identical over 7 bases. CDR1 and CDR2 (germline): SGHRS, YFSETQ. The CDR3 contains 15 residues. V lost 3 bases and J lost 2; bases outside the gene matches: 6. CDR3 bases: TGCGCCAGCAGCTACGGGGGGATTGACACAGATACGCAGTATTTT. Amino acids: CASSYGGIDTDTQYF. The whole variable domain, remainder taken from reference TRBV5-1 and TRBJ2-3, is KAGVTQTPRYLIKTRGQQVTLSCSPISGHRSVSWYQQTPGQGLQFLFEYFSETQRNKGNFPGRFSGRQFSNSRSEMNVSTLELGDSALYLCASSYGGIDTDTQYFGPGTRLTVL.

V is TRBV19 and J is TRBJ2-5, with 14 bases fitting TRBD2. Unmatched junction bases numbered 9, after V lost 5 bases and J lost 4 bases. The CDR3 is 17 amino acids. Germline V gene sequence: CDR1 LNHDA, CDR2 SQIVND (reference sequence). The CDR3, as DNA: TGTGCCAGTAGTCTGGGACTAGCGGGGGCCGCTGGAGAGACCCAGTACTTC. It codes for CASSLGLAGAAGETQYF. The entire variable domain, with the rest obtained from reference TRBV19 and TRBJ2-5, is as follows: DGGITQSPKYLFRKEGQNVTLSCEQNLNHDAMYWYRQDPGQGLRLIYYSQIVNDFQKGDIAEGYSVSREKKESFPLTVTSAQKNPTAFYLCASSLGLAGAAGETQYFGPGTRLLVL.

The gene calls are TRBV7-2 and TRBJ1-4, with a possible D match to TRBD1 (5 bases). The CDR3 has 14 residues. Germline V CDR1 and CDR2: SGHTA, FQGNSA. V shed 5 bases and J shed 3 bases, with 10 bases lying between them. CDR3 protein: CASSPQGSNEKLFF. CDR3 sequence (DNA): TGTGCCAGCAGCCCCCAGGGCTCTAATGAAAAACTGTTTTTT.

The genes are TRBV2 and TRBJ1-1; possibly TRBD1 for D (5 bases). This CDR3 is 14 amino acids long. The V gene's germline CDR1 is SNHLY and CDR2 FYNNEI. Trimming shortened V by 2 bases and J by 0 bases, and 7 bases separated the two germline ends. The CDR3 sequence: CASSETGVNTEAFF. Written as DNA, the CDR3 is TGTGCCAGCAGTGAAACGGGGGTGAACACTGAAGCTTTCTTT.

V usage is TRBV19 and J usage is TRBJ1-1; 7 bases are a match to TRBD1. Germline loops: CDR1 LNHDA, CDR2 SQIVND (reference sequence). The CDR3 loop spans 14 amino acids. The V gene end was trimmed by 7 bases and the J gene end by 3 bases; junction bases not matched to a gene: 8. This CDR3 reads CASIVDREDTEAFF. The CDR3 DNA follows: TGTGCCAGTATCGTAGACAGGGAAGACACTGAAGCTTTCTTT.

The chain combines TRBV28 with TRBJ1-2; D possibly corresponds to TRBD1 (5 bases). Germline CDR1 MDHEN, CDR2 SYDVKM. The CDR3 runs 14 residues. Trimming removed 2 bases from V and 8 bases from J, with 15 bases in between. The CDR3, as DNA: TGTGCCAGCAGTTTAAGACAGTTAGGAGCCGGCTACACCTTC. Amino acid sequence: CASSLRQLGAGYTF.

The rearrangement joins TRBV9 to TRBJ2-7; 8 nucleotides line up with TRBD2. Germline V gene lookup returns CDR1 SGDLS and CDR2 YYNGEE. CDR3 size: 18 residues. Trimming at V came to 4 bases and at J to 2 bases, leaving 17 bases not matched to a gene. The CDR3 sequence: CASSPTLGGASGPYEQYF. In DNA, the CDR3 is TGTGCCAGCAGCCCCACCCTCGGGGGGGCTAGCGGGCCCTACGAGCAGTACTTC.

The V and J genes are TRBV2 and TRBJ1-3; the D is unclear. The CDR3 loop spans 16 amino acids. Between the trimmed V and J ends, which lost 6 bases and 0 bases, there was a span of 15 bases. Germline assignment: CDR1 SNHLY and CDR2 FYNNEI. CDR3 bases: TGTGCCAGCAGCGAAATCCCCAGGAGCTCTGGAAACACCATATATTTT. This sequence encodes CASSEIPRSSGNTIYF.

This chain connects TRBV3-1 (or the pseudogene TRBV3-2) to TRBJ2-3; D not resolved. This CDR3 is built from 14 residues. The V end lost 0 bases, the J end lost 6 bases, and 10 bases lay between the germline ends. Per germline, CDR1 LGHDT and CDR2 YNNKEL (reference sequence). CDR3 in DNA: TGTGCCAGCAGCCAAGAGACAAGGCGGGATACGCAGTATTTT. It translates to CASSQETRRDTQYF.

The CDR3 region has the DNA TGTGCCAGCAGGGACGCTGGGTCGGGTGTGGATGAGCAGTTCTTC. Translating gives CASRDAGSGVDEQFF. The chain combines TRBV25-1 with TRBJ2-1; D not resolved. The CDR3 has 15 residues. Per germline, CDR1 MGHDK and CDR2 SYGVNS. Trimming pared 6 bases from V and 8 bases from J, leaving 20 bases between.

This clone appeared a single time. The chain combines TRBV12-3 or TRBV12-4 with TRBJ2-3; TRBD1 aligns across 7 bases. The CDR3 is 12 residues long. V shed 6 bases and J 8 bases; nucleotides not matched to a gene: 5. CDR3 nucleotides: TGTGCCAGCAGCACAGACAGGGTTACGCAGTATTTT. This codes for CASSTDRVTQYF.

This rearrangement joins TRBV5-1 to TRBJ2-1; D is perhaps TRBD2 (5 bases). V lost 4 bases, J lost 6 bases, and 20 bases lay in between. Germline assignment: CDR1 SGHRS and CDR2 YFSETQ. The CDR3 extends over 16 amino acids. The chain's CDR3 is CASSTERTDAINEQFF. CDR3 coding DNA: TGCGCCAGCAGCACGGAGCGGACGGACGCTATCAATGAGCAGTTCTTC.

The gene calls are TRBV6-5 and TRBJ2-3, with TRBD2 matching over 9 bases. The germline V gene encodes CDR1 MNHEY and CDR2 SVGAGI. The V gene end was trimmed by 6 bases and the J gene end by 2 bases; junction bases not matched to a gene: 6. The CDR3 spans 15 residues. For the CDR3, the DNA is TGTGCCAGCAGAGATAGCGGGGGAATCACAGATACGCAGTATTTT. This gives the protein CASRDSGGITDTQYF.

The chain carries TRBV9 and TRBJ2-1; the D is unclear. V lost 0 bases and J lost 2, with 9 bases in between. CDR1 is SGDLS and CDR2 is YYNGEE in the germline V gene. CDR3 size: 15 residues. CDR3 bases: TGTGCCAGCAGCGTAGTTCCCGCAACCTACAATGAGCAGTTCTTC. Protein sequence: CASSVVPATYNEQFF.

The chain is built from TRBV5-6 and TRBJ1-2, with unresolved D. Trimming removed 0 bases from V and 4 bases from J, with 7 bases in between. Looked up from germline, CDR1 is SGHDT and CDR2 is YYEEEE. This CDR3 is built from 13 residues. This chain's CDR3 is CASSLGQLYGYTF. In DNA, the CDR3 is TGTGCCAGCAGCTTGGGTCAGCTCTATGGCTACACCTTC.

The chain combines TRBV14 with TRBJ2-5; D is perhaps TRBD2 (5 bases). The CDR3 totals 13 residues. V was pared by 4 bases and J by 5 bases, with 11 bases between. Per germline, CDR1 SGHDN and CDR2 FVKESK. CDR3 in DNA: TGTGCCAGCAGCCTCGGGGTTTGGGAGACCCAGTACTTC. As protein: CASSLGVWETQYF.

V gene TRBV7-9 combines with J gene TRBJ1-2; unclear D gene. Trimming removed 5 bases from V and 1 base from J, with 8 bases in between. Per the germline V gene, CDR1 is SEHNR and CDR2 is FQNEAQ (reference sequence). This CDR3 is 13 amino acids long. CDR3 residues: CASSPDFNYGYTF. The CDR3 DNA follows: TGTGCCAGCAGCCCGGATTTTAACTATGGCTACACCTTC.

The rearrangement links TRBV9 to TRBJ2-6; D gene uncertain. The V gene lost 0 bases and the J gene lost 0 bases, with 7 bases spanning the gap. CDR3 length: 16 residues. The germline V gene encodes CDR1 SGDLS and CDR2 YYNGEE. CDR3 DNA: TGTGCCAGCAGCGTAGACGGCCACTCTGGGGCCAACGTCCTGACTTTC. Its translation: CASSVDGHSGANVLTF.

This clone was recorded a few times. The V call is TRBV2, the J call TRBJ1-3; the match to TRBD1 covers 10 bases. Germline trimming cut 6 bases from V and 0 bases from J; bases unmatched to any gene: 5. The CDR3 is 16 residues long. In germline, CDR1 is SNHLY, CDR2 FYNNEI. The CDR3 loop reads CASSRTGGNSGNTIYF. For the CDR3, the DNA is TGTGCCAGCAGCCGGACAGGGGGTAACTCTGGAAACACCATATATTTT. The variable domain in full, with the rest retrieved from reference TRBV2 and TRBJ1-3, is EPEVTQTPSHQVTQMGQEVILRCVPISNHLYFYWYRQILGQKVEFLVSFYNNEISEKSEIFDDQFSVERPDGSNFTLKIRSTKLEDSAMYFCASSRTGGNSGNTIYFGEGSWLTVV.

The gene calls are TRBV12-3 or TRBV12-4 and TRBJ1-2; 8 bases map to TRBD1. With V trimmed by 5 bases and J by 8 bases, 7 bases remained unmatched. CDR3 length: 13 residues. CDR3 amino acids: CASSLQGVRGYTF. DNA of the CDR3: TGTGCCAGCAGTCTACAGGGGGTCCGGGGCTACACCTTC.